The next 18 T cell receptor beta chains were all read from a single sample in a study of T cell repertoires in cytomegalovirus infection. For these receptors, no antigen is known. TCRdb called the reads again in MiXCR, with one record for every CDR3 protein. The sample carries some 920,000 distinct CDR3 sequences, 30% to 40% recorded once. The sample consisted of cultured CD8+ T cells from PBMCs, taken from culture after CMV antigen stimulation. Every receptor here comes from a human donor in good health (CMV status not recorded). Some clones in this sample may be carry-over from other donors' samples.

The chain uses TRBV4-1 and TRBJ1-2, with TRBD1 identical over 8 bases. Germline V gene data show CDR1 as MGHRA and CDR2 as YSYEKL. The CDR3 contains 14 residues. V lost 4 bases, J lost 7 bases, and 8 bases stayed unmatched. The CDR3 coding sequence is TGCGCCAGCAGCCCTCGGACAGGGAGAACTGGCTACACCTTC. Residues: CASSPRTGRTGYTF.

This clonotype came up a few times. The DNA for the CDR3 is TGTGCCAGCAGCGCCGGGACAGAGCATCGTGGGCCCCTCCACTTT. This translates into CASSAGTEHRGPLHF. The V gene is TRBV9, the J gene TRBJ1-6; 7 bases are a match to TRBD1. The CDR3 runs 15 residues. Trimming cost V 3 bases and J 13 bases; bases outside gene matches: 13. Germline V CDR1 and CDR2: SGDLS, YYNGEE.

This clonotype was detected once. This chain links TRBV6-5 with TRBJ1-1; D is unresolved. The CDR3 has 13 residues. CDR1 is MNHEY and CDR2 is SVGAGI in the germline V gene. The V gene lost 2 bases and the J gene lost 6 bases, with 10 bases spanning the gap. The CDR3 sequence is CASSYEGTAEAFF. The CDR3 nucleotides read TGTGCCAGCAGTTACGAGGGAACGGCTGAAGCTTTCTTT.

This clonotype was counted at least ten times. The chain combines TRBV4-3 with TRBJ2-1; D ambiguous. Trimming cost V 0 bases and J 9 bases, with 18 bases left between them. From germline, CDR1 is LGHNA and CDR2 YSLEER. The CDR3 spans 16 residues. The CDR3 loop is CASSQDEAHISTEQFF. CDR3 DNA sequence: TGCGCCAGCAGCCAAGATGAGGCCCATATATCCACTGAGCAGTTCTTC.

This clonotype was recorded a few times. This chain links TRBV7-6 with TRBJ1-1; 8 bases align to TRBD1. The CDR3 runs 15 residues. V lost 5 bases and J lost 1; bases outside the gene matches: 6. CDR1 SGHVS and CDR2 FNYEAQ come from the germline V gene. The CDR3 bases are TGTGCCAGCAGCCTGGACAGGGAGGGGAACACTGAAGCTTTCTTT. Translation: CASSLDREGNTEAFF. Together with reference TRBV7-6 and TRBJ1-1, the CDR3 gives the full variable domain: GAGVSQSPRYKVTKRGQDVALRCDPISGHVSLYWYRQALGQGPEFLTYFNYEAQQDKSGLPNDRFSAERPEGSISTLTIQRTEQRDSAMYRCASSLDREGNTEAFFGQGTRLTVV.

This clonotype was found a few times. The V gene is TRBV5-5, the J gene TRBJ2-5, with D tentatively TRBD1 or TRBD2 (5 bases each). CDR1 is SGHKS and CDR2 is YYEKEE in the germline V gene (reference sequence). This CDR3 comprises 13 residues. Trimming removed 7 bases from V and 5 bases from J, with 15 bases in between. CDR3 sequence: CASRGGGEETQYF. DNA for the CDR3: TGTGCCAGCCGCGGTGGGGGAGAGGAGACCCAGTACTTC.

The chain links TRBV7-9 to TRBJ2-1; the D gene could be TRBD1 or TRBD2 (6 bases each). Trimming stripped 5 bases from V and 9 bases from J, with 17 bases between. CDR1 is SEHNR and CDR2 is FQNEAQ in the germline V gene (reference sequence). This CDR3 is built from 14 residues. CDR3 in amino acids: CASSPVGGKGEQFF. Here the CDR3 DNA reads TGTGCCAGCAGCCCAGTGGGGGGCAAAGGTGAGCAGTTCTTC.

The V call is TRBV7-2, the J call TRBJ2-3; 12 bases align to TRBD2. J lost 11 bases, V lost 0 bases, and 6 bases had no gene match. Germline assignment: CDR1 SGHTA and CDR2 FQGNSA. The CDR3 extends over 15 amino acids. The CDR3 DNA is TGTGCCAGCAGCTTAGCGGCTAGCGGGGGGGCGATGCAGTATTTT. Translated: CASSLAASGGAMQYF.

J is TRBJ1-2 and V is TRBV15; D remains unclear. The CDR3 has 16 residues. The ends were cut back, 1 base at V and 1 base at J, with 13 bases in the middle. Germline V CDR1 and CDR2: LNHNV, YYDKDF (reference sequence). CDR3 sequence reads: CATSRALADNNYGYTF. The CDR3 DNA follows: TGTGCCACCAGCAGAGCCCTGGCAGACAATAACTATGGCTACACCTTC.

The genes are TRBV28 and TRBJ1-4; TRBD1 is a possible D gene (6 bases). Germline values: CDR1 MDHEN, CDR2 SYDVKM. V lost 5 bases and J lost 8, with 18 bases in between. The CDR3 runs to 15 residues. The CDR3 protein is CASSQPGGVWEKLFF. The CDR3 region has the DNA TGTGCCAGCAGTCAACCGGGGGGCGTATGGGAAAAACTGTTTTTT.

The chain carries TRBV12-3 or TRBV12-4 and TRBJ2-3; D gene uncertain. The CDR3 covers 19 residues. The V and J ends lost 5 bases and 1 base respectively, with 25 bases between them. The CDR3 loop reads CASSMVRRQAYSGTDTQYF. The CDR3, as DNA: TGTGCCAGCAGTATGGTCCGACGACAAGCATATTCTGGCACAGATACGCAGTATTTT.

The CDR3 bases are TGTGCCAGCAGAGACGGGATTCATCGTAGGGCCCCTCTCAACACAGATACGCAGTATTTT. It codes for CASRDGIHRRAPLNTDTQYF. V is TRBV28 and J is TRBJ2-3, with D perhaps matching TRBD2 (5 bases). The V gene's germline CDR1 is MDHEN and CDR2 SYDVKM. V lost 6 bases to trimming and J lost 2 bases, with 30 bases between them. The CDR3 consists of 20 residues.

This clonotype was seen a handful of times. The DNA of the CDR3 is TGTGCCAGCAGCTTATTAAGCGGGAGTGAGCAGTTCTTC. Its protein is CASSLLSGSEQFF. The chain couples TRBV7-9 to TRBJ2-1; 8 nucleotides agree with TRBD2. Looked up from germline, CDR1 is SEHNR and CDR2 is FQNEAQ (reference sequence). The CDR3 covers 13 residues. The ends lost 2 bases at V and 9 bases at J; junction bases unmatched: 3. Full variable domain (rest looked up from reference TRBV7-9 and TRBJ2-1): DTGVSQNPRHKITKRGQNVTFRCDPISEHNRLYWYRQTLGQGPEFLTYFQNEAQLEKSRLLSDRFSAERPKGSFSTLEIQRTEQGDSAMYLCASSLLSGSEQFFGPGTRLTVL.

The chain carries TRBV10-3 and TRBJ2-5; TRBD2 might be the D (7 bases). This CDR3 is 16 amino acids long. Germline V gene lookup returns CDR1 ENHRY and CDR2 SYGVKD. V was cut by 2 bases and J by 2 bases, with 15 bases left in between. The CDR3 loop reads CAISETRRGLQETQYF. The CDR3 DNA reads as TGTGCCATCAGTGAGACGCGGCGGGGGCTACAAGAGACCCAGTACTTC.

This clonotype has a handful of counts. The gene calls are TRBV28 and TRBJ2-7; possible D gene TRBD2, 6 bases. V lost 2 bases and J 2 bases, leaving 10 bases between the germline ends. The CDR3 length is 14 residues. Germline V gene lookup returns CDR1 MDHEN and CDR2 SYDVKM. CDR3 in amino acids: CASSLGQRAYEQYV. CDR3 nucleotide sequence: TGTGCCAGCAGTTTAGGGCAGCGGGCCTACGAGCAGTACGTC.

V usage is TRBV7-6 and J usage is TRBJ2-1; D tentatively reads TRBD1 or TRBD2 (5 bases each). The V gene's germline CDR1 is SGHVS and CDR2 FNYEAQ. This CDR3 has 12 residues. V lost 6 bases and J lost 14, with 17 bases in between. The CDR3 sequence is CASSSSGTPKFF. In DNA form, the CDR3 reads TGTGCCAGCAGTTCCTCCGGGACGCCGAAGTTCTTC.

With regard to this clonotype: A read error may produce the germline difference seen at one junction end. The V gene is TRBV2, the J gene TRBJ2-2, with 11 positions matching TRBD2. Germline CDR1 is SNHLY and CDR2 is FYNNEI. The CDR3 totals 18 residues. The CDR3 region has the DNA TGTGCCAGCTGGGGGACTAGCGGTACCAATTCGAACACCGCGGAGCTGTTTTTT. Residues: CASWGTSGTNSNTAELFF.

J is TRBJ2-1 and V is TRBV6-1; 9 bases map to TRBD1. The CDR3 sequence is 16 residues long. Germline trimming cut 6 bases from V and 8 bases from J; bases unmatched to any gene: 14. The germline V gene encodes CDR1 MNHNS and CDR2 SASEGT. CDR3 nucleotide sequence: TGTGCCAGCAGCCCATGGAGGTACAGGGGGCATGATGAGCAGTTCTTC. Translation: CASSPWRYRGHDEQFF.